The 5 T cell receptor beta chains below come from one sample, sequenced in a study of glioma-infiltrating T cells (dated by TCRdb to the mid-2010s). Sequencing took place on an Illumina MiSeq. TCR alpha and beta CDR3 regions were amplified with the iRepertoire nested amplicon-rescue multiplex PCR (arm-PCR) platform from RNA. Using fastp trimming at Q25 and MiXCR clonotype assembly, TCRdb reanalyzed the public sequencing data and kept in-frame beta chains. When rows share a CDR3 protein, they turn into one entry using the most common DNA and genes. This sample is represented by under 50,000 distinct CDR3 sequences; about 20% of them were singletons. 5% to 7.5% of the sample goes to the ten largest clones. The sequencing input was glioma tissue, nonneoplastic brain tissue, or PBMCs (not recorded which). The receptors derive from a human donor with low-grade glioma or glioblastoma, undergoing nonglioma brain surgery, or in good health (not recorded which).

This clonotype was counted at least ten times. CDR3 DNA: TGTGCCAGCAGCCACTCGCTCCCACTAGCGGGGTTGGAGACCCAGTACTTC. Its translation is CASSHSLPLAGLETQYF. The chain is built from TRBV6-2 or TRBV6-3 and TRBJ2-5; 10 bases match TRBD2. The CDR3 contains 17 residues. Germline V gene lookup returns CDR1 MNHEY and CDR2 SVGEGT. Losses at the gene ends were 6 bases for V and 5 bases for J; bases not matched to a gene: 15.

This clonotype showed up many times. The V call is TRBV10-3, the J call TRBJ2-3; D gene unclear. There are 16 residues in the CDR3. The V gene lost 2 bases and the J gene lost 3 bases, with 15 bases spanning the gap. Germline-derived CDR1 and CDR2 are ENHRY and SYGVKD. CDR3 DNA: TGTGCCATCAGTGAGCCAATAGAGCGCCCAACAGATACGCAGTATTTT. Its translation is CAISEPIERPTDTQYF.

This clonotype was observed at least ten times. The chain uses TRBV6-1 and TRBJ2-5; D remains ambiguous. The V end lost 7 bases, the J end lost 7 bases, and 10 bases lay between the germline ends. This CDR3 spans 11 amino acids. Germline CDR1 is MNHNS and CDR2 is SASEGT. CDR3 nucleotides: TGTGCCAGCATAAATGGGCGGACCCAGTACTTC. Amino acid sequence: CASINGRTQYF.

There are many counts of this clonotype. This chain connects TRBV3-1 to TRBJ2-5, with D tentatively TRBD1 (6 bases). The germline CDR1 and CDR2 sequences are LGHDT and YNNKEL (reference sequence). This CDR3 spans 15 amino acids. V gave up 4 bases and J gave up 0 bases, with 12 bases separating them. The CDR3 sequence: CASSPRTANQETQYF. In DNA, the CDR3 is TGTGCCAGCAGCCCTCGGACAGCGAACCAAGAGACCCAGTACTTC.

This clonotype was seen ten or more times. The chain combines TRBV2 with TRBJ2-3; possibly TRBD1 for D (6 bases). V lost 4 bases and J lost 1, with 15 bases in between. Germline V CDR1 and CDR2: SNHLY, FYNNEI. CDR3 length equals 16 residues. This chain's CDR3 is CASSVLQGGGTDTQYF. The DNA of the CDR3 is TGTGCCAGCAGTGTTTTACAGGGCGGTGGCACAGATACGCAGTATTTT.